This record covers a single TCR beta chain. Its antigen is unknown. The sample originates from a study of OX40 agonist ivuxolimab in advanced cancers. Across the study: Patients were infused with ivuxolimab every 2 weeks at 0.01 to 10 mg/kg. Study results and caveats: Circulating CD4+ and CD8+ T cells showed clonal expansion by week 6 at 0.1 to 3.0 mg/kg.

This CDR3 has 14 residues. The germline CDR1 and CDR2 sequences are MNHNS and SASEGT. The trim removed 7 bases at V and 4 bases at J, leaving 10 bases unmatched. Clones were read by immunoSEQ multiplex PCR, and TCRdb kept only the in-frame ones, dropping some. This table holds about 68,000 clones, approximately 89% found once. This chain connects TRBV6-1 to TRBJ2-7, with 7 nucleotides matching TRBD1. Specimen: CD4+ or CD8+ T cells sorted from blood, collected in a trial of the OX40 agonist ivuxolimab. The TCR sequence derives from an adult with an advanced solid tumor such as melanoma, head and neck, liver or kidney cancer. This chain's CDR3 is CASNLGGSKYEQYF. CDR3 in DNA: TGTGCCAGCAACCTAGGGGGCAGCAAGTACGAGCAGTACTTC.